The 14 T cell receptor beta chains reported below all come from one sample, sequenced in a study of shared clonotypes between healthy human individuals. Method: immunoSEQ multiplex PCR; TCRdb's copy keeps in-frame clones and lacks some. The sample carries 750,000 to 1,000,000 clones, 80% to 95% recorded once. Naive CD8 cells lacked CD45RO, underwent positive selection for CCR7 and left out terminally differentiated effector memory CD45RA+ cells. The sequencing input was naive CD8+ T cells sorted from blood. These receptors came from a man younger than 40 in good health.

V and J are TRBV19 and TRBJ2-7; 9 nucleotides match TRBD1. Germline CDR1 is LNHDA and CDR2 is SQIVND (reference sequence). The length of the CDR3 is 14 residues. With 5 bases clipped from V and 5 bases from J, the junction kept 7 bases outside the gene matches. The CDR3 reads CASSSRDRVDEQYF. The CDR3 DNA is TGTGCCAGTAGTTCCCGGGACAGGGTGGACGAGCAGTACTTC.

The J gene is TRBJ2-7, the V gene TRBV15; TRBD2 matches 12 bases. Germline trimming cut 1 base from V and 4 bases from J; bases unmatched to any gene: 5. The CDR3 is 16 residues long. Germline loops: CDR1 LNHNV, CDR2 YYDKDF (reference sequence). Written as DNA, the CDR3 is TGTGCCACCAGCAGAGGACTAGCGGGAGTAGGTTACGAGCAGTACTTC. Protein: CATSRGLAGVGYEQYF.

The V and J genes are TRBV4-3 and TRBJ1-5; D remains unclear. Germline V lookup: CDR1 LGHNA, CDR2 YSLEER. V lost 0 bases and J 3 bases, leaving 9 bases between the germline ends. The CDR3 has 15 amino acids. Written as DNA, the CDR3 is TGCGCCAGCAGCCAAGAACACAGCTTCAATCAGCCCCAGCATTTT. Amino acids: CASSQEHSFNQPQHF.

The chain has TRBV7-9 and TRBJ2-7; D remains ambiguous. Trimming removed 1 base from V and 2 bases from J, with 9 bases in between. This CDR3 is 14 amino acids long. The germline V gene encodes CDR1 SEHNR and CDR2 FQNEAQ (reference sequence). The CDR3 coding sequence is TGTGCCAGCAGCTTAGTTGGGTTTACCTACGAGCAGTACTTC. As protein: CASSLVGFTYEQYF.

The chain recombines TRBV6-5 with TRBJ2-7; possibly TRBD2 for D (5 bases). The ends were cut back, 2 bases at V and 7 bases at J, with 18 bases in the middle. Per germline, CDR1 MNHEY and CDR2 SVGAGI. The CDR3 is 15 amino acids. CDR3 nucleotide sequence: TGTGCCAGCAGTTACGCCCCGCTCTACTCGGGGGAGCAGTACTTC. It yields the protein CASSYAPLYSGEQYF.

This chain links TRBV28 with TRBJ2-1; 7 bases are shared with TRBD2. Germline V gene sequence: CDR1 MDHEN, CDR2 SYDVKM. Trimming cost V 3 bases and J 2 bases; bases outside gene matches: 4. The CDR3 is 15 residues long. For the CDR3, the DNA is TGTGCCAGCAGTTTGGGCGGGAGCCCCTACAATGAGCAGTTCTTC. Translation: CASSLGGSPYNEQFF.

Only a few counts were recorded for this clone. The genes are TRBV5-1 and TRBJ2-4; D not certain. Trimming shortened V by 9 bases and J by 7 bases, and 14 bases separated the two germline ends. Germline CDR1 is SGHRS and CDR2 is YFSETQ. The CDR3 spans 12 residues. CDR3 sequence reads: CANCRPRNIQYF. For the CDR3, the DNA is TGCGCCAATTGTCGACCAAGGAACATTCAGTACTTC.

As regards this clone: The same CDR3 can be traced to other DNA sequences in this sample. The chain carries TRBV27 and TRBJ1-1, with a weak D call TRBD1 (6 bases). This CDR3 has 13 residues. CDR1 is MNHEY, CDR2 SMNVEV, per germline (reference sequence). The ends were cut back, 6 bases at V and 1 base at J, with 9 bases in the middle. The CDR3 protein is CASRLQGNTEAFF. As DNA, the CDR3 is TGTGCCAGCAGGTTACAGGGGAACACTGAAGCTTTCTTT.

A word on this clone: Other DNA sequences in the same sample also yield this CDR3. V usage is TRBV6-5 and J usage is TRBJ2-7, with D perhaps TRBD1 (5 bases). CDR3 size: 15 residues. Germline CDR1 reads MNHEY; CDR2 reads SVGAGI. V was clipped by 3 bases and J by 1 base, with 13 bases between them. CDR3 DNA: TGTGCCAGCAGTTATGGGCAGGGTCTTTCCTACGAGCAGTACTTC. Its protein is CASSYGQGLSYEQYF.

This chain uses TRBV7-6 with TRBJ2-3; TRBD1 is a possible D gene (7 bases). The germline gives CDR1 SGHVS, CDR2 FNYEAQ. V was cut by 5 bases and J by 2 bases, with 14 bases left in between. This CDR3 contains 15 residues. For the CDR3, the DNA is TGTGCCAGCAGCGAACCGGAGGGGGCCACAGATACGCAGTATTTT. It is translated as CASSEPEGATDTQYF.

The CDR3 loop is CATMGSNYGYTF. The CDR3 DNA sequence: TGTGCCACAATGGGTAGCAACTATGGCTACACCTTC. The rearrangement joins TRBV10-3 to TRBJ1-2; D gene unclear. Germline-derived CDR1 and CDR2 are ENHRY and SYGVKD. Trimming stripped 10 bases from V and 2 bases from J, with 11 bases between. CDR3 length: 12 residues.

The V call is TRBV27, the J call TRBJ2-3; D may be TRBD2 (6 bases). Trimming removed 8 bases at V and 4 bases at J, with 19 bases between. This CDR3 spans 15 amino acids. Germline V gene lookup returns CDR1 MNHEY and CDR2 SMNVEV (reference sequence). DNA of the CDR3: TGTGCCAGCGCTCTCCCGGGAGCCATTCCAGATACGCAGTATTTT. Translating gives CASALPGAIPDTQYF.

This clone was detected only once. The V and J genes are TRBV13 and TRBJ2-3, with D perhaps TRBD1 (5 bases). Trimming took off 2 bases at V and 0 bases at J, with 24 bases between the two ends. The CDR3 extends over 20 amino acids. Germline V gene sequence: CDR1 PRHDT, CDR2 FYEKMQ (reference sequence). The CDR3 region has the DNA TGTGCCAGCAGCTTATGGGAATGGGATCCCGACAGAACTAGCACAGATACGCAGTATTTT. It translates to CASSLWEWDPDRTSTDTQYF. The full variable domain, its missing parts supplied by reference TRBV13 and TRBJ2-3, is AAGVIQSPRHLIKEKRETATLKCYPIPRHDTVYWYQQGPGQDPQFLISFYEKMQSDKGSIPDRFSAQQFSDYHSELNMSSLELGDSALYFCASSLWEWDPDRTSTDTQYFGPGTRLTVL.

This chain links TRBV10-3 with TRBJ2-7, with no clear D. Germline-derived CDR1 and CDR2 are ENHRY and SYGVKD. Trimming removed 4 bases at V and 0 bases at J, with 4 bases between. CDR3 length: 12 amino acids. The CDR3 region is CAISGFSYEQYF. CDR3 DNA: TGTGCCATCAGTGGGTTCTCCTACGAGCAGTACTTC.